Included here is one T cell receptor (beta chain) sequence, with context. Approximately 32,000 T cell genomes, or approximately 300 ng DNA, went into unsorted PBMC replicate PCRs. Ten immunoSEQ deep assay plates held the unsorted PBMC DNA. Using immunoSEQ multiplex PCR, the repertoire was profiled, and TCRdb retains in-frame clones only, with some absent. The sample lists about half a million clones, roughly 80% occurring once. This record comes from a study of shared clonotypes between healthy human individuals. The TCR originated in a woman in her thirties or forties in good health. Some clones in this sample may be carry-over from other donors' samples. The sample comprised PBMCs.

The DNA of the CDR3 is TGTGCCAGCAGCTTAGGACTAGTCAATGAGCAGTTCTTC. It is translated as CASSLGLVNEQFF. The chain recombines TRBV7-8 with TRBJ2-1; D perhaps matches TRBD2 (6 bases). V was pared by 1 base and J by 6 bases, with 7 bases between. The CDR3 is made up of 13 amino acids. The germline gives CDR1 SGHVS, CDR2 FQNEAQ.